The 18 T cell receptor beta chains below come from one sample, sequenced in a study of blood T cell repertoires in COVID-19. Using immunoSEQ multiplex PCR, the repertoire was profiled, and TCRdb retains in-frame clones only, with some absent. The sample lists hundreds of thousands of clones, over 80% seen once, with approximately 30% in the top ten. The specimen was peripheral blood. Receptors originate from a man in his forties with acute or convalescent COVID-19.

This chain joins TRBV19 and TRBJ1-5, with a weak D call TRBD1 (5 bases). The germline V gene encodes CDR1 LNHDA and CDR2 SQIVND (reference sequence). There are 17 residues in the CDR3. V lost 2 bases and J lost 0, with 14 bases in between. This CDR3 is CASSINFGGYSNQPQHF. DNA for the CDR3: TGTGCCAGTAGTATAAATTTCGGGGGATATAGCAATCAGCCCCAGCATTTT.

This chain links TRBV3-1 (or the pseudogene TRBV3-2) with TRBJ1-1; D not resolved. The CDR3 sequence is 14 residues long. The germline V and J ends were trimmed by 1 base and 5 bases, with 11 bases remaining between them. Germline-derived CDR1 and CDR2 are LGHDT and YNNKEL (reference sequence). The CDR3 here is CASSQGVPGTEAFF. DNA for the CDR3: TGTGCCAGCAGCCAAGGGGTCCCCGGGACTGAAGCTTTCTTT.

In DNA, the CDR3 is TGCAGCGTTGACAACAGGTGGAATGAGCAGTTCTTC. Translated: CSVDNRWNEQFF. The chain couples TRBV29-1 to TRBJ2-1, with D tentatively TRBD1 (5 bases). The V gene's germline CDR1 is SQVTM and CDR2 ANQGSEA. V lost 3 bases to trimming and J lost 7 bases, with 10 bases between them. The CDR3 consists of 12 residues.

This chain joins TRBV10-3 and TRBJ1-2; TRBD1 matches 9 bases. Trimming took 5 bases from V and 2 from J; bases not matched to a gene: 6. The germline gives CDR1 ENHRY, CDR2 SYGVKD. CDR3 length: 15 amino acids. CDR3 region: CAISNRDRVNYGYTF. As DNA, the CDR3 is TGTGCCATCAGTAACCGGGACAGGGTCAACTATGGCTACACCTTC.

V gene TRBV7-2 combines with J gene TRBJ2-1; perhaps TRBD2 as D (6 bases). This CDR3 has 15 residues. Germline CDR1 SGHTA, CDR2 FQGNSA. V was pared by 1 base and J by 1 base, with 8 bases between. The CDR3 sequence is CASSLDGLSYNEQFF. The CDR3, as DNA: TGTGCCAGCAGCTTAGACGGACTATCCTACAATGAGCAGTTCTTC.

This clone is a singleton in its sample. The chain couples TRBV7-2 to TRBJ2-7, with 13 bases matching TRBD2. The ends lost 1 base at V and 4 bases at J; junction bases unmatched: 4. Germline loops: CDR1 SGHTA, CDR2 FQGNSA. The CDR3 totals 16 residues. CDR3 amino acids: CASSLVLAGGGYEQYF. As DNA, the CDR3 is TGTGCCAGCAGCTTAGTACTAGCGGGGGGGGGATACGAGCAGTACTTC.

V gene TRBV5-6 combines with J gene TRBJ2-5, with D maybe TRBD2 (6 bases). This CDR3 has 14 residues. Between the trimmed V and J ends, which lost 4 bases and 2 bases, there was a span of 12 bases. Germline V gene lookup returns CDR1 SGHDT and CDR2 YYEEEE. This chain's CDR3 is CASSPAGRQETQYF. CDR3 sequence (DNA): TGTGCCAGCAGCCCCGCAGGGAGGCAAGAGACCCAGTACTTC.

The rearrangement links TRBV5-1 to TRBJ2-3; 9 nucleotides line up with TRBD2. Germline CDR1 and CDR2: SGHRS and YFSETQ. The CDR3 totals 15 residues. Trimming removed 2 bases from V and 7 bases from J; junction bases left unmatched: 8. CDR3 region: CASSLISSGMHTQYF. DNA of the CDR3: TGCGCCAGCAGCTTAATTTCTAGCGGGATGCATACGCAGTATTTT.

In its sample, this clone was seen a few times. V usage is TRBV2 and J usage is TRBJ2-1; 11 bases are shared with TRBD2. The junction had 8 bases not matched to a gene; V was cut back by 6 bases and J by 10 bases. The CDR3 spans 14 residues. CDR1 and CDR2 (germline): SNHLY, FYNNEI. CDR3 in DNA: TGTGCCAGCAGCGCTACTAGCGGGAGCGTCGAGCAGTTCTTC. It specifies CASSATSGSVEQFF. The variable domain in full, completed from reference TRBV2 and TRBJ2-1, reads EPEVTQTPSHQVTQMGQEVILRCVPISNHLYFYWYRQILGQKVEFLVSFYNNEISEKSEIFDDQFSVERPDGSNFTLKIRSTKLEDSAMYFCASSATSGSVEQFFGPGTRLTVL.

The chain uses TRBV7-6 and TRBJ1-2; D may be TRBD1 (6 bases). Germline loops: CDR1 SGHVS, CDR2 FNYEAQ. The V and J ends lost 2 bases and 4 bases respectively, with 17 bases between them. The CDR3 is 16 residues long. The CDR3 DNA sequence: TGTGCCAGCAGCTTAAGGGGACACCCGGGGATCTATGGCTACACCTTC. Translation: CASSLRGHPGIYGYTF.

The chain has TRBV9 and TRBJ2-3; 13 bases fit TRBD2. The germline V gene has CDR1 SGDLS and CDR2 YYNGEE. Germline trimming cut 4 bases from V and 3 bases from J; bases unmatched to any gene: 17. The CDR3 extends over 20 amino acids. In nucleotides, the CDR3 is TGTGCCAGCAGCACAAGAGTAGGACTAGCGGGAGCCCTTGAGACAGATACGCAGTATTTT. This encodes CASSTRVGLAGALETDTQYF. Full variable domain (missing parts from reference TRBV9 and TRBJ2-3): DSGVTQTPKHLITATGQRVTLRCSPRSGDLSVYWYQQSLDQGLQFLIQYYNGEERAKGNILERFSAQQFPDLHSELNLSSLELGDSALYFCASSTRVGLAGALETDTQYFGPGTRLTVL.

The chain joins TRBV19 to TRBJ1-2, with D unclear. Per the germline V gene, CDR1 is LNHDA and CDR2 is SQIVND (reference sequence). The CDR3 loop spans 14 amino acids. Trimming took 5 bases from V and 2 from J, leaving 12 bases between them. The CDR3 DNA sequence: TGTGCCAGTAGTGCGGCCGAATCAAACTATGGCTACACCTTC. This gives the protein CASSAAESNYGYTF.

CDR3 nucleotide sequence: TGTGCCAGCAGCTTGGAACAGATTGGGGAGCTGTTTTTT. Residues: CASSLEQIGELFF. J is TRBJ2-2 and V is TRBV5-6; D is ambiguous. Germline V gene lookup returns CDR1 SGHDT and CDR2 YYEEEE. There are 13 residues in the CDR3. V dropped 0 bases and J dropped 8 bases, with 8 bases sitting between them.

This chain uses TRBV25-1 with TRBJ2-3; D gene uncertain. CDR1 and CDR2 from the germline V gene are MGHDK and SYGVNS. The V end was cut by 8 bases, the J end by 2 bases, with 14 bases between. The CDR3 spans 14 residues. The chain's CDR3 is CASSAVGLTDTQYF. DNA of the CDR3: TGTGCCAGCTCAGCCGTTGGGCTCACAGATACGCAGTATTTT.

As DNA, the CDR3 is TGCGCCAGCAGCTTTTCGACAGGAGGGAACACCGGGGAGCTGTTTTTT. Amino acids: CASSFSTGGNTGELFF. The chain is built from TRBV5-1 and TRBJ2-2; TRBD1 might be the D (6 bases). Germline V CDR1 and CDR2: SGHRS, YFSETQ. The V gene lost 2 bases and the J gene lost 1 base, with 12 bases spanning the gap. The CDR3 covers 16 residues.

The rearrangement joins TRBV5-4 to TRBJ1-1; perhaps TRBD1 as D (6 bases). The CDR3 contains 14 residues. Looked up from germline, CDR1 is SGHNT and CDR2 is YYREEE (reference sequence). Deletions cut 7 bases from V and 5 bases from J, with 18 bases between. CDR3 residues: CASEIRGRGTEAFF. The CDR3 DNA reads TGTGCCAGCGAGATCAGGGGCCGCGGTACTGAAGCTTTCTTT.

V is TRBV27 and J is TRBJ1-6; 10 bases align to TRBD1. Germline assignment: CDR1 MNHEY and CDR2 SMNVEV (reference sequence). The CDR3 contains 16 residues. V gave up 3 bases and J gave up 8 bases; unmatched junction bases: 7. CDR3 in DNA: TGTGCCAGCAGTTTGGACAGGGGGTATCTTGATTCACCCCTCCACTTT. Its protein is CASSLDRGYLDSPLHF.

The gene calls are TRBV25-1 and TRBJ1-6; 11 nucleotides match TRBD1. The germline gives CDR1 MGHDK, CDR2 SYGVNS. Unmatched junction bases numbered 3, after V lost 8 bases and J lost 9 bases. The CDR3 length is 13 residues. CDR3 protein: CASAGTGGSPLHF. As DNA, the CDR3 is TGTGCCAGCGCCGGGACAGGGGGTTCACCCCTCCACTTT. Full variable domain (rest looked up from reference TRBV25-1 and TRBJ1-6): EADIYQTPRYLVIGTGKKITLECSQTMGHDKMYWYQQDPGMELHLIHYSYGVNSTEKGDLSSESTVSRIRTEHFPLTLESARPSHTSQYLCASAGTGGSPLHFGNGTRLTVT.